The rows below give T cell receptor beta chains drawn from one sample of a study of OX40 agonist ivuxolimab in advanced cancers. Data came from immunoSEQ multiplex PCR; TCRdb stores just in-frame clones and leaves some out. The sample includes 50,000 to 65,000 clones, approximately 89% seen only once; the top ten take 15% to 20%. The specimen comprised CD4+ or CD8+ T cells sorted from blood, sampled in a trial of the OX40 agonist ivuxolimab. These receptors were taken from an adult with an advanced solid tumor such as melanoma, head and neck, liver or kidney cancer. Both conserved end residues are part of each CDR3. A D gene is named only where the DNA matches it firmly.

v_call	j_call	d_call	cdr3_aa
TRBV7-9	TRBJ2-7	TRBD2	CASTSGTRDYEQYF
TRBV28	TRBJ1-1	NA	CASSLTEELMNTEAFF
TRBV25-1	TRBJ1-6	NA	CASSEFLQLNSPLHF
TRBV4-2	TRBJ2-1	TRBD2	CASSQASGSRSEQFF
TRBV7-6	TRBJ2-3	NA	CASSLRPDWTDTQYF
TRBV19	TRBJ2-3	NA	CASSMSETDTQYF
TRBV4-1	TRBJ2-4	NA	CASSQEGGAFNIQYF
TRBV7-9	TRBJ1-1	NA	CASSFGTANTEAFF
TRBV7-9	TRBJ2-7	TRBD1	CASSSWTGYEQYF
TRBV6-5	TRBJ2-7	NA	CASSYSFGNYEQYF
TRBV28	TRBJ2-3	NA	CASSLTSTSDTQYF
TRBV21-1	TRBJ2-1	NA	CASSKEELAPAVAQFF
TRBV28	TRBJ2-1	NA	CASRLRTANSYNEQFF
TRBV19	TRBJ2-2	NA	CASSNRHSTGELFF
TRBV13	TRBJ1-1	NA	CASSFRLEAFF
TRBV5-4	TRBJ1-2	TRBD1	CASSLVQGKGYTF
TRBV14	TRBJ2-7	NA	CASSQEGLGLREQYF
TRBV5-6	TRBJ2-7	NA	CASSLFSAYEQYF
TRBV16	TRBJ1-5	NA	CASSSGATGNQPQHF
TRBV7-9	TRBJ1-3	NA	CASRLSFDSVGNTIYF
TRBV4-1	TRBJ1-1	NA	CASSLRGQNTEAFF
TRBV4-1	TRBJ2-1	TRBD2	CASSQVDAGANEQFF
TRBV5-1	TRBJ1-2	NA	CASSTLLGRRVTF
TRBV4-3	TRBJ2-7	NA	CASSQTATSYEQYF
TRBV11-2	TRBJ2-3	NA	CASSSWRNPTDTQYF
TRBV6-1	TRBJ2-1	NA	CASSDSSVYNEQFF
TRBV13	TRBJ1-4	NA	CASSLDSSNEKLFF
TRBV27	TRBJ1-2	NA	CASSGTGTTDGYTF